The 16 T cell receptor beta chains presented below share a single source sample, sequenced in a study of cytomegalovirus exposure and HLA in healthy donors. Primers included in the PCR were 60 Vbeta and 13 Jbeta primers. Profiling relied on immunoSEQ multiplex PCR, and the TCRdb table lists in-frame clones only, not all of them. The repertoire holds 150,000 to 200,000 clones, with around 83% as singletons. Sequencing input: PBMCs. The receptor set was obtained from a woman between 35 and 50 years old in good health and CMV-seronegative.

The genes are TRBV5-5 and TRBJ2-1, with TRBD2 matching over 7 bases. V gave up 3 bases and J gave up 9 bases; unmatched junction bases: 6. The CDR3 loop spans 13 amino acids. CDR1 and CDR2 from the germline V gene are SGHKS and YYEKEE (reference sequence). CDR3 in DNA: TGTGCCAGCAGCTCCTGGGAGGGTGTTGAGCAGTTCTTC. It yields the protein CASSSWEGVEQFF.

This chain joins TRBV6-5 and TRBJ1-1, with D possibly being TRBD1 (6 bases). The V gene's germline CDR1 is MNHEY and CDR2 SVGAGI. The V end was cut by 5 bases, the J end by 1 base, with 11 bases between. The CDR3 sequence is 14 residues long. Here the CDR3 reads CASSPQGGNTEAFF. CDR3 bases: TGTGCCAGCAGTCCACAGGGCGGGAACACTGAAGCTTTCTTT.

The chain employs TRBV19 and TRBJ1-3, with D uncertain. This CDR3 is built from 14 residues. The germline V gene encodes CDR1 LNHDA and CDR2 SQIVND (reference sequence). V was shortened by 3 bases and J by 2 bases, with 8 bases between the two germline ends. This chain's CDR3 is CASSMVSAGNTIYF. The DNA for the CDR3 is TGTGCCAGTAGTATGGTCAGTGCTGGAAACACCATATATTTT.

This clone occurred many times. CDR3 sequence: CASSLTPGLAHRNEQFF. CDR3 DNA: TGTGCCAGCAGCTTAACTCCGGGACTAGCGCATCGGAATGAGCAGTTCTTC. The V and J genes are TRBV4-2 and TRBJ2-1, with 10 bases identical to TRBD2. This CDR3 spans 17 amino acids. The J segment lost 7 bases and the V segment lost 5 bases, leaving 14 bases of the junction unmatched. Germline values: CDR1 LGHNA, CDR2 YNFKEQ.

The chain recombines TRBV6-6 with TRBJ2-5; D is possibly TRBD1 (5 bases). CDR1 is MNHNY and CDR2 is SVGAGI in the germline V gene (reference sequence). Trimming removed 5 bases from V and 5 bases from J, with 15 bases in between. The length of the CDR3 is 14 residues. The CDR3 DNA follows: TGTGCCAGCAGTCCCAGGGCTATTGGGGAGACCCAGTACTTC. Its protein is CASSPRAIGETQYF.

The rearrangement joins TRBV19 to TRBJ2-7; 7 bases match TRBD2. The CDR3 totals 17 residues. With V trimmed by 6 bases and J by 0 bases, 14 bases remained unmatched. Germline CDR1 reads LNHDA; CDR2 reads SQIVND (reference sequence). The CDR3 spells CASRRLGAGATSYEQYF. The CDR3 nucleotides are TGTGCCAGTAGGCGTCTTGGGGCGGGAGCTACCTCCTACGAGCAGTACTTC. Drawing the rest from reference TRBV19 and TRBJ2-7, the complete variable domain is DGGITQSPKYLFRKEGQNVTLSCEQNLNHDAMYWYRQDPGQGLRLIYYSQIVNDFQKGDIAEGYSVSREKKESFPLTVTSAQKNPTAFYLCASRRLGAGATSYEQYFGPGTRLTVT.

This sequence joins TRBV11-3 and TRBJ2-7; 10 bases fit TRBD2. The germline CDR1 and CDR2 sequences are SGHNT and YENEEA. V lost 5 bases to trimming and J lost 3 bases; unmatched junction nucleotides: 13. The CDR3 is made up of 17 amino acids. The CDR3 bases are TGTGCCAGCAGCACTTGGAGCCTAGCGGGAGAGGTCTACGAGCAGTACTTC. Its protein product is CASSTWSLAGEVYEQYF.

The CDR3 loop reads CASSGEQAGISYNEQFF. The CDR3 nucleotides read TGTGCCAGCAGCGGGGAACAAGCGGGGATCTCCTACAATGAGCAGTTCTTC. J is TRBJ2-1 and V is TRBV9, with 7 bases aligning to TRBD2. This CDR3 is built from 17 residues. From germline, CDR1 is SGDLS and CDR2 YYNGEE. V lost 3 bases, J lost 0 bases, and 9 bases stayed unmatched.

This clone was seen just once. The chain has TRBV19 and TRBJ1-5; 7 bases are shared with TRBD1. The CDR3 consists of 15 residues. Germline CDR1 and CDR2: LNHDA and SQIVND (reference sequence). V lost 8 bases and J lost 4; bases outside the gene matches: 11. The CDR3 nucleotides read TGTGCCAGTCGACCATCCGGGACAGAGAATCAGCCCCAGCATTTT. It encodes CASRPSGTENQPQHF.

This sequence joins TRBV28 and TRBJ1-4, with D unresolved. The germline V and J ends were trimmed by 3 bases and 4 bases, with 9 bases remaining between them. This CDR3 is 14 amino acids long. Germline lookup yields CDR1 MDHEN and CDR2 SYDVKM. The CDR3 loop reads CASSFSGINEKLFF. In DNA, the CDR3 is TGTGCCAGCAGTTTCTCGGGGATTAATGAAAAACTGTTTTTT.

The V gene is TRBV6-5, the J gene TRBJ2-1; 7 bases match TRBD2. Germline CDR1 MNHEY, CDR2 SVGAGI. V trimming: 6 bases; J trimming: 1 base; junction bases outside the gene matches: 6. The CDR3 runs to 15 residues. Here the CDR3 DNA reads TGTGCCAGCAGCGGGGGGAGACCTTCCTACAATGAGCAGTTCTTC. This codes for CASSGGRPSYNEQFF.

This clone was recorded only once. The chain carries TRBV5-5 and TRBJ2-7; 10 nucleotides match TRBD2. The V gene end was trimmed by 0 bases and the J gene end by 4 bases; junction bases not matched to a gene: 4. Germline V gene lookup returns CDR1 SGHKS and CDR2 YYEKEE (reference sequence). The CDR3 extends over 15 amino acids. The CDR3 region is CASSLELAGVYEQYV. The CDR3 DNA reads as TGTGCCAGCAGCTTGGAGCTAGCGGGAGTGTACGAGCAGTACGTC.

This clone was counted once. CDR3 sequence: CAISMDRGATEAFF. The CDR3 bases are TGTGCCATCAGCATGGACAGAGGGGCCACTGAAGCTTTCTTT. The J gene is TRBJ1-1, the V gene TRBV10-3; a possible D gene is TRBD1 (6 bases). CDR3 length equals 14 residues. V dropped 6 bases and J dropped 4 bases, with 15 bases sitting between them. Germline V gene lookup returns CDR1 ENHRY and CDR2 SYGVKD.

The chain is built from TRBV30 and TRBJ1-1, with TRBD1 as a possible D gene (6 bases). Germline V gene lookup returns CDR1 GTSNPN and CDR2 SVGIG (reference sequence). CDR3 length equals 16 residues. Trimming took 4 bases from V and 0 from J, leaving 18 bases between them. The DNA of the CDR3 is TGTGCCTGGATTAGGAGGCAGGGGTTCGTGAACACTGAAGCTTTCTTT. It specifies CAWIRRQGFVNTEAFF.

The V and J genes are TRBV5-5 and TRBJ2-2; 9 bases are shared with TRBD1. This CDR3 is built from 16 residues. V lost 0 bases and J lost 11; bases outside the gene matches: 11. Germline V gene lookup returns CDR1 SGHKS and CDR2 YYEKEE (reference sequence). CDR3 DNA: TGTGCCAGCAGCTTGGTGGGACAGGGAAGTATGGTAGAGCTGTTTTTT. Translation gives CASSLVGQGSMVELFF.

The V and J genes are TRBV7-9 and TRBJ2-7; TRBD2 agrees at 11 bases. The germline CDR1 and CDR2 sequences are SEHNR and FQNEAQ (reference sequence). Trimming took 4 bases from V and 4 from J; bases not matched to a gene: 18. The CDR3 is 19 amino acids. The CDR3 coding sequence is TGTGCCAGCAGCTCTTCCGACCTGCAAGCTAGCGGGAGGTCTTACGAGCAGTACGTC. It specifies CASSSSDLQASGRSYEQYV.